This TCR beta chain was captured in a study of cytomegalovirus exposure and HLA in healthy donors. Study-level information: An early data release held around 80 million unique TCRs from HLA-typed donors. Roughly 80% of roughly 400 genotyped donors fell in the Caucasian-associated ancestry cluster.

Regarding this clone: Antigen specificity is unknown.

Study-wide results and caveats: In a later analysis, several top co-occurrence clusters appeared linked to parvovirus B19, influenza, CMV and Epstein-Barr virus. Analyses of presence and absence presupposed an approximately uniform sequencing depth across donors.

60 Vbeta and 13 Jbeta primers were used in PCR. Repertoires were generated with immunoSEQ multiplex PCR, while TCRdb's copy carries only in-frame clones and drops some. Among 200,000 to 250,000 clones listed, around 80% were seen once. The sequenced sample consisted of PBMCs. This clonotype was sampled from a woman between 35 and 50 years old in good health and CMV-seronegative.

The CDR3 spells CASSYSTGSREKLFF. CDR3 bases: TGTGCCAGCAGTTACTCGACAGGGAGTAGGGAAAAACTGTTTTTT. This chain links TRBV6-6 with TRBJ1-4; 7 bases are shared with TRBD1. The germline CDR1 and CDR2 sequences are MNHNY and SVGAGI (reference sequence). J lost 8 bases, V lost 0 bases, and 6 bases had no gene match. This CDR3 is 15 amino acids long.